This entry lists 25 T cell receptor beta chains sequenced from one sample in a study of T cell responses to AZD1222 COVID-19 vaccine. Clones were sequenced by immunoSEQ multiplex PCR, and TCRdb holds only the in-frame ones, with some missing. The sample shows 65,000 to 95,000 clones, around 80% of them seen only once. The source was peripheral blood, collected on day 0 of AZD1222 vaccination. The receptors were gathered from an adult in good health.

This chain uses TRBV7-2 with TRBJ2-1; 7 bases match TRBD2. CDR3 length equals 16 residues. After removal of 0 bases from V and 2 bases from J, the junction contained 4 bases not matched to a gene. CDR1 SGHTA and CDR2 FQGNSA come from the germline V gene. DNA of the CDR3: TGTGCCAGCAGCTTAGCGCCGGGAGGAACCTACAATGAGCAGTTCTTC. It yields the protein CASSLAPGGTYNEQFF.

This clone has a single count. The genes are TRBV29-1 and TRBJ1-1; maybe TRBD1 (6 bases). The germline gives CDR1 SQVTM, CDR2 ANQGSEA. The CDR3 has 13 amino acids. The ends were cut back, 4 bases at V and 0 bases at J, with 9 bases in the middle. The CDR3 DNA sequence: TGCAGCGTTGGGAGGGGGTTGAACACTGAAGCTTTCTTT. Encoded protein: CSVGRGLNTEAFF.

The CDR3 DNA reads as TGTGCCAGCAGTTTATATGGTGACTCCTATAATTCACCCCTCCACTTT. It specifies CASSLYGDSYNSPLHF. The chain links TRBV6-5 to TRBJ1-6; D gene uncertain. V lost 4 bases and J lost 0, with 10 bases in between. The CDR3 consists of 16 residues. Germline V CDR1 and CDR2: MNHEY, SVGAGI.

V gene TRBV5-8 combines with J gene TRBJ2-3, with 9 bases fitting TRBD2. The germline CDR1 and CDR2 sequences are SGHTS and YDEGEE. With 3 bases clipped from V and 4 bases from J, the junction kept 3 bases outside the gene matches. The CDR3 is made up of 14 amino acids. CDR3 in amino acids: CASSSRTSADTQYF. CDR3 sequence (DNA): TGTGCCAGCAGCTCCCGGACTAGCGCAGATACGCAGTATTTT.

The chain carries TRBV6-1 and TRBJ2-2, with TRBD2 matching over 8 bases. With V trimmed by 0 bases and J by 6 bases, 9 bases remained unmatched. This CDR3 is 17 amino acids long. Per germline, CDR1 MNHNS and CDR2 SASEGT. The CDR3 nucleotides are TGTGCCAGCAGTGAAGCCCCCCTAGCGGGCGCCGCCGGGGAGCTGTTTTTT. This translates into CASSEAPLAGAAGELFF.

The chain has TRBV30 and TRBJ1-2; D unresolved. V gave up 1 base and J gave up 2 bases, with 11 bases separating them. Germline lookup yields CDR1 GTSNPN and CDR2 SVGIG (reference sequence). The CDR3 has 14 amino acids. The CDR3 reads CAWSEGYINYGYTF. CDR3 in DNA: TGTGCCTGGAGTGAGGGATATATCAACTATGGCTACACCTTC.

V gene TRBV3-1 (or the pseudogene TRBV3-2) combines with J gene TRBJ1-2; possible D gene TRBD1, 5 bases. This CDR3 comprises 13 residues. The V end was cut by 5 bases, the J end by 2 bases, with 9 bases between. From germline, CDR1 is LGHDT and CDR2 YNNKEL (reference sequence). The CDR3 DNA sequence: TGTGCCAGCAGCGCGACAGAGAACTATGGCTACACCTTC. Residues: CASSATENYGYTF.

The V call is TRBV5-1, the J call TRBJ2-3; 10 bases are a match to TRBD2. Germline assignment: CDR1 SGHRS and CDR2 YFSETQ. V lost 4 bases and J lost 0; bases outside the gene matches: 8. This CDR3 is 17 amino acids long. CDR3 sequence (DNA): TGCGCCAGCAGCCCCCCCAGCGGGGGGGCAAGCACAGATACGCAGTATTTT. Translated: CASSPPSGGASTDTQYF.

The CDR3, as DNA: TGCGCCAGCAGCTTGGTCTCAACTAATGAAAAACTGTTTTTT. It is translated as CASSLVSTNEKLFF. The V call is TRBV5-1, the J call TRBJ1-4, with D unresolved. Deletions cut 0 bases from V and 0 bases from J, with 3 bases between. The CDR3 spans 14 residues. Germline lookup yields CDR1 SGHRS and CDR2 YFSETQ.

The table lists this clone with a few counts. The chain links TRBV5-1 to TRBJ2-3, with 8 bases aligning to TRBD2. V lost 0 bases and J lost 9; bases outside the gene matches: 9. This CDR3 spans 15 amino acids. In germline, CDR1 is SGHRS, CDR2 YFSETQ. The CDR3 DNA follows: TGCGCCAGCAGCTTGGCCGGGGGGGCGATGGGCACGCAGTATTTT. Its translation: CASSLAGGAMGTQYF.

The count of this clone is one. This sequence joins TRBV5-1 and TRBJ2-7; D gene unclear. The CDR3 has 14 residues. CDR1 is SGHRS, CDR2 YFSETQ, per germline. V was clipped by 0 bases and J by 2 bases, with 9 bases between them. The CDR3 DNA sequence: TGCGCCAGCAGCTTGGCCTCGGGTACCTACGAGCAGTACTTC. This translates into CASSLASGTYEQYF.

The chain joins TRBV25-1 to TRBJ2-1; perhaps TRBD1 as D (6 bases). The V gene lost 0 bases and the J gene lost 2 bases, with 11 bases spanning the gap. This CDR3 has 16 amino acids. Germline V gene sequence: CDR1 MGHDK, CDR2 SYGVNS. Here the CDR3 DNA reads TGTGCCAGCAGTGAATACCAGGACAGCGCCTACAATGAGCAGTTCTTC. Translation gives CASSEYQDSAYNEQFF.

The V and J genes are TRBV5-6 and TRBJ2-2, with TRBD1 matching over 7 bases. The length of the CDR3 is 15 residues. Germline V gives CDR1 SGHDT, CDR2 YYEEEE. Trimming cost V 5 bases and J 0 bases; bases outside gene matches: 4. The CDR3 protein is CASSLQGTNTGELFF. DNA of the CDR3: TGTGCCAGCAGTCTACAGGGGACGAACACCGGGGAGCTGTTTTTT.

J is TRBJ2-3 and V is TRBV5-1, with D unresolved. V was pared by 4 bases and J by 1 base, with 10 bases between. Germline V gene data show CDR1 as SGHRS and CDR2 as YFSETQ. The CDR3 consists of 14 residues. The CDR3 spells CASSMNIRTDTQYF. As DNA, the CDR3 is TGCGCCAGCAGCATGAACATTCGCACAGATACGCAGTATTTT.

The V gene is TRBV6-5, the J gene TRBJ2-7; D gene ambiguous. This CDR3 region has 15 residues. V was shortened by 4 bases and J by 0 bases, with 13 bases between the two germline ends. Germline V lookup: CDR1 MNHEY, CDR2 SVGAGI. The CDR3 DNA sequence: TGTGCCAGCAGTTCCCTGGCCAGGAGCTCCTACGAGCAGTACTTC. Translation: CASSSLARSSYEQYF.

This clone came up a few times. The sample has other DNA sequences that encode this CDR3 too. The chain recombines TRBV18 with TRBJ1-1; D remains ambiguous. V was clipped by 3 bases and J by 7 bases, with 6 bases between them. Germline CDR1 and CDR2: KGHSH and LQKENI. This CDR3 comprises 11 residues. CDR3 region: CASSPDREAFF. CDR3 coding DNA: TGTGCCAGCTCACCTGACCGTGAAGCTTTCTTT.

V usage is TRBV19 and J usage is TRBJ1-2, with D possibly TRBD1 on 6 matching bases. The V gene's germline CDR1 is LNHDA and CDR2 SQIVND (reference sequence). CDR3 length: 13 residues. V lost 6 bases to trimming and J lost 1 base, with 9 bases between them. For the CDR3, the DNA is TGTGCCAGTAGGAGGGGGGTTAACTATGGCTACACCTTC. Residues: CASRRGVNYGYTF.

This chain uses TRBV11-2 with TRBJ2-2; D is unresolved. The V gene lost 4 bases and the J gene lost 5 bases, with 11 bases spanning the gap. Germline V gene data show CDR1 as SGHAT and CDR2 as FQNNGV. CDR3 length: 14 residues. CDR3 in amino acids: CASSYIGSTGELFF. CDR3 DNA sequence: TGTGCCAGCAGCTATATAGGCTCAACCGGGGAGCTGTTTTTT.

This rearrangement joins TRBV30 to TRBJ1-6; unclear D gene. CDR3 size: 15 residues. From germline, CDR1 is GTSNPN and CDR2 SVGIG (reference sequence). V lost 0 bases and J 7 bases, leaving 13 bases between the germline ends. The CDR3: CAWSVGPPANSPLHF. DNA for the CDR3: TGTGCCTGGAGTGTTGGTCCCCCCGCAAATTCACCCCTCCACTTT.

This chain links TRBV3-1 (or the pseudogene TRBV3-2) with TRBJ2-1; 10 bases fit TRBD2. The CDR3 loop spans 15 amino acids. V was pared by 1 base and J by 5 bases, with 2 bases of the junction left unmatched. Germline V gene data show CDR1 as LGHDT and CDR2 as YNNKEL (reference sequence). The CDR3 spells CASSQALAGDNEQFF. In DNA, the CDR3 is TGTGCCAGCAGCCAAGCGCTAGCGGGAGACAATGAGCAGTTCTTC.

This clone was picked up a small number of times. This chain uses TRBV29-1 with TRBJ2-1; 7 positions match TRBD2. J lost 5 bases, V lost 7 bases, and 11 bases had no gene match. The CDR3 is made up of 14 amino acids. Germline loops: CDR1 SQVTM, CDR2 ANQGSEA. The CDR3 reads CSAGGREKNNEQFF. The DNA for the CDR3 is TGCAGCGCTGGGGGGAGGGAAAAGAACAATGAGCAGTTCTTC.

This chain joins TRBV6-4 and TRBJ1-6; D gene uncertain. From germline, CDR1 is MRHNA and CDR2 SNTAGT. The CDR3 totals 13 residues. The V end was cut by 5 bases, the J end by 6 bases, with 8 bases between. DNA of the CDR3: TGTGCCAGCAGTCAGGAGCCTAATTCACCCCTCCACTTT. Amino acids: CASSQEPNSPLHF.

This clone showed up just once. The chain joins TRBV2 to TRBJ1-3; D gene unclear. The CDR3 covers 13 residues. CDR1 is SNHLY and CDR2 is FYNNEI in the germline V gene. Trimming shortened V by 7 bases and J by 1 base, and 8 bases separated the two germline ends. CDR3 loop: CASKRLSGNTIYF. DNA of the CDR3: TGTGCCAGCAAAAGACTTTCTGGAAACACCATATATTTT. The entire variable domain, with the rest obtained from reference TRBV2 and TRBJ1-3, is as follows: EPEVTQTPSHQVTQMGQEVILRCVPISNHLYFYWYRQILGQKVEFLVSFYNNEISEKSEIFDDQFSVERPDGSNFTLKIRSTKLEDSAMYFCASKRLSGNTIYFGEGSWLTVV.

This clone has more than one count but fewer than ten. V and J are TRBV3-1 (or the pseudogene TRBV3-2) and TRBJ1-5; TRBD1 aligns across 10 bases. The CDR3 has 16 amino acids. Looked up from germline, CDR1 is LGHDT and CDR2 is YNNKEL (reference sequence). Trimming removed 5 bases from V and 3 bases from J; junction bases left unmatched: 7. The CDR3 DNA is TGTGCCAGCAGCTCGAGCGGGACAGGGGTCAATCAGCCCCAGCATTTT. Translation: CASSSSGTGVNQPQHF.

With regard to this clone: The sample holds other DNA sequences that translate to the same CDR3. This chain links TRBV19 with TRBJ2-3; no reliable D call. Germline V gene sequence: CDR1 LNHDA, CDR2 SQIVND (reference sequence). Trimming removed 6 bases from V and 2 bases from J, with 3 bases in between. The CDR3 runs 11 residues. The CDR3, as DNA: TGTGCCAGTAGCGTCACAGATACGCAGTATTTT. This codes for CASSVTDTQYF.